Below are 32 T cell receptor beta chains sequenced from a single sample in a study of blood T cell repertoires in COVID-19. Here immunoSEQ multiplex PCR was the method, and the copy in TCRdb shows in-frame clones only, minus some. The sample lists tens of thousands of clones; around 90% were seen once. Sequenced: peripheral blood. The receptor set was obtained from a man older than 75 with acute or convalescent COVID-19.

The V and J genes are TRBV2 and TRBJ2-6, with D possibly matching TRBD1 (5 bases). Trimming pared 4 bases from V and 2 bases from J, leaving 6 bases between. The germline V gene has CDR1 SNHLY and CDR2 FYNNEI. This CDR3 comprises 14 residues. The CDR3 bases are TGTGCCAGCAGTGGGGGCCCTGGGGCCAACGTCCTGACTTTC. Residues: CASSGGPGANVLTF.

This chain's CDR3 is CATSNFLQGGLHF. The CDR3 DNA follows: TGTGCCACCAGCAATTTTCTTCAGGGGGGCCTGCATTTT. The V and J genes are TRBV15 and TRBJ1-5, with TRBD1 matching 7 bases. Germline assignment: CDR1 LNHNV and CDR2 YYDKDF (reference sequence). Losses at the gene ends were 4 bases for V and 15 bases for J; bases not matched to a gene: 12. CDR3 length: 13 residues.

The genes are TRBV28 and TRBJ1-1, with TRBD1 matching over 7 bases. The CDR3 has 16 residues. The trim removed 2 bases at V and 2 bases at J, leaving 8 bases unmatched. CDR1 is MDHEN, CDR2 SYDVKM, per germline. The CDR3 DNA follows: TGTGCCAGCAGTTTAGCGTCGACAGGGCCCAACACTGAAGCTTTCTTT. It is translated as CASSLASTGPNTEAFF. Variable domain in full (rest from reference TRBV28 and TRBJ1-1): DVKVTQSSRYLVKRTGEKVFLECVQDMDHENMFWYRQDPGLGLRLIYFSYDVKMKEKGDIPEGYSVSREKKERFSLILESASTNQTSMYLCASSLASTGPNTEAFFGQGTRLTVV.

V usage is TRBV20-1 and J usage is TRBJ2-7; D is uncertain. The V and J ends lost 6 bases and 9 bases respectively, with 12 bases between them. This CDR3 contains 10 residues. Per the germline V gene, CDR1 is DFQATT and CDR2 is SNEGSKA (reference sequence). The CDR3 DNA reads TGCAGTGCGCACCATGGCGGGCAGTACTTC. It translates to CSAHHGGQYF.

CDR3 region: CASSPRGSSTNTGELFF. CDR3 DNA: TGTGCCAGCTCACCGAGAGGATCCTCTACGAACACCGGGGAGCTGTTTTTT. The chain recombines TRBV18 with TRBJ2-2; D is unclear. The CDR3 sequence is 17 residues long. Germline V gives CDR1 KGHSH, CDR2 LQKENI. V lost 3 bases, J lost 0 bases, and 14 bases lay in between. The whole variable domain, filled in from reference TRBV18 and TRBJ2-2, reads NAGVMQNPRHLVRRRGQEARLRCSPMKGHSHVYWYRQLPEEGLKFMVYLQKENIIDESGMPKERFSAEFPKEGPSILRIQQVVRGDSAAYFCASSPRGSSTNTGELFFGEGSRLTVL.

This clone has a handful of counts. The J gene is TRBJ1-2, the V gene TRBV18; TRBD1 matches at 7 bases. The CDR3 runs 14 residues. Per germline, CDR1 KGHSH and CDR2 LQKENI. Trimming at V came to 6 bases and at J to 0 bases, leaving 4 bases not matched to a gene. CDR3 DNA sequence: TGTGCCAGCTCTCTGGACAGGACTAACTATGGCTACACCTTC. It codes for CASSLDRTNYGYTF.

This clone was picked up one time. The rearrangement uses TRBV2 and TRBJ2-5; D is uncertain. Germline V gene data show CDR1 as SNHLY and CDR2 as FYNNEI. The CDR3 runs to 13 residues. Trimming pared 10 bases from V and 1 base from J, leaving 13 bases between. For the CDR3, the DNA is TGTGCCACACACACCCCCCCCCAAGAGACCCAGTACTTC. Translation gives CATHTPPQETQYF.

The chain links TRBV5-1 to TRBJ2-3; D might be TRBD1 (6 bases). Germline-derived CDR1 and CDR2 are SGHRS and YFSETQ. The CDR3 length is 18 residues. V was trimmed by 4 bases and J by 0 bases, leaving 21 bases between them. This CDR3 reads CASSPGTGWSSSTDTQYF. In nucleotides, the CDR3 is TGCGCCAGCAGCCCGGGAACAGGGTGGAGTTCTAGCACAGATACGCAGTATTTT. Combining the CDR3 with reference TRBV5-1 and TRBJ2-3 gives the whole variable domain KAGVTQTPRYLIKTRGQQVTLSCSPISGHRSVSWYQQTPGQGLQFLFEYFSETQRNKGNFPGRFSGRQFSNSRSEMNVSTLELGDSALYLCASSPGTGWSSSTDTQYFGPGTRLTVL.

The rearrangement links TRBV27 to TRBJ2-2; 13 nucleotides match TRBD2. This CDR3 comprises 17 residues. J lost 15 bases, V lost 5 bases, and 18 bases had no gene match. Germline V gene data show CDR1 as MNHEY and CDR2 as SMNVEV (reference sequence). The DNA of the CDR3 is TGTGCCAGCAGTATCTCGGCCCCCGGGACTAGCGGGGTAGTGTTGTTTTTT. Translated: CASSISAPGTSGVVLFF.

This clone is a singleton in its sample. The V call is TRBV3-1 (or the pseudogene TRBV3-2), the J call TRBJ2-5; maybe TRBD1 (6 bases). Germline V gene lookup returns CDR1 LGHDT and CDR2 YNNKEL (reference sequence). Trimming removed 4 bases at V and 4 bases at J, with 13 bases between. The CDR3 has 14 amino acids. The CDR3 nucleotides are TGTGCCAGCAGCCTTCGGACAGACGGAGAGACCCAGTACTTC. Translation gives CASSLRTDGETQYF.

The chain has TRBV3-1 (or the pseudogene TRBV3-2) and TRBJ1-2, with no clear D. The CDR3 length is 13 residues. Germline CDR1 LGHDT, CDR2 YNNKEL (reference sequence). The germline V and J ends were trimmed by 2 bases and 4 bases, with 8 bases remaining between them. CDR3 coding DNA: TGTGCCAGCAGCCAAACAGCCTCCTATGGCTACACCTTC. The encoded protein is CASSQTASYGYTF.

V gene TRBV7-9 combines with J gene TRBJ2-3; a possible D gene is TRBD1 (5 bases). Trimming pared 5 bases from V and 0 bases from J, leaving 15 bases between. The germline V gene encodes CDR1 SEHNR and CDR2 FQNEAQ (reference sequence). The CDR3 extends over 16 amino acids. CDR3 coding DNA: TGTGCCAGCAGCCCGACAGTTTTTTCTAGCACAGATACGCAGTATTTT. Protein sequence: CASSPTVFSSTDTQYF. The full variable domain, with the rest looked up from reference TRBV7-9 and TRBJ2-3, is DTGVSQNPRHKITKRGQNVTFRCDPISEHNRLYWYRQTLGQGPEFLTYFQNEAQLEKSRLLSDRFSAERPKGSFSTLEIQRTEQGDSAMYLCASSPTVFSSTDTQYFGPGTRLTVL.

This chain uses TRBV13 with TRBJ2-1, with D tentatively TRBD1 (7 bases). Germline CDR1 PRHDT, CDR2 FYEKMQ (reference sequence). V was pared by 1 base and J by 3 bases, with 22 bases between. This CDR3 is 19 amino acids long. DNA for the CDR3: TGTGCCAGCAGCTTAGAGGGCAGGGGGGCCGCTCGCTACTACAATGAGCAGTTCTTC. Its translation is CASSLEGRGAARYYNEQFF.

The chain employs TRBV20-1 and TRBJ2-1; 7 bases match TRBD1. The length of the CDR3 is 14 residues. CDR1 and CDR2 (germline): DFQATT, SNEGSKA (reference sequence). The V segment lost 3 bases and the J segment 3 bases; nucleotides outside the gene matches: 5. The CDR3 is CSASDRAHYNEQFF. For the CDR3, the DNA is TGCAGTGCTAGTGACAGGGCCCACTACAATGAGCAGTTCTTC.

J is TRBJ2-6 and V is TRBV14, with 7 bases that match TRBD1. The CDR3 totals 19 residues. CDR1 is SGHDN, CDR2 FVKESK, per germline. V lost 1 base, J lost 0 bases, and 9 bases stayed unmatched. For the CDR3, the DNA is TGTGCCAGCAGCCAAGTAACAGGGGTCCCTCTCTCTGGGGCCAACGTCCTGACTTTC. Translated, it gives CASSQVTGVPLSGANVLTF.

The CDR3 sequence is CASSGYTGELFF. In DNA, the CDR3 is TGTGCCAGCAGCGGTTACACCGGGGAGCTGTTTTTT. This chain connects TRBV6-5 to TRBJ2-2; D call uncertain. The CDR3 runs to 12 residues. CDR1 MNHEY and CDR2 SVGAGI come from the germline V gene. V was shortened by 6 bases and J by 3 bases, with 5 bases between the two germline ends.

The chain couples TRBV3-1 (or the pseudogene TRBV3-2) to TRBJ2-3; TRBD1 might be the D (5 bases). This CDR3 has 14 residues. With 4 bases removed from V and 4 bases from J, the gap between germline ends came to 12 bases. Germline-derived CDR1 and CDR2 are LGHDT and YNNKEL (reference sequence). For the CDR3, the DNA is TGTGCCAGCAGCCGCCTAGGGGCCGCAGATACGCAGTATTTT. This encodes CASSRLGAADTQYF.

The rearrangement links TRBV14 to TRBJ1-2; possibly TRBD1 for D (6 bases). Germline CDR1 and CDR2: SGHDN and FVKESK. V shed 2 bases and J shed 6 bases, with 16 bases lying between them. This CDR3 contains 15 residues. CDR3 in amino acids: CASSQQGGGWDGYTF. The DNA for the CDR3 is TGTGCCAGCAGCCAACAAGGCGGGGGCTGGGATGGCTACACCTTC.

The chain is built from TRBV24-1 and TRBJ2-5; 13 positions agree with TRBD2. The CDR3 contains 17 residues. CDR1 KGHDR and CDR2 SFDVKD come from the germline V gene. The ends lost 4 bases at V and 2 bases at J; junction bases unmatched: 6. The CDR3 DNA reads TGTGCCACCAGTGACCCGGGACTAGCGGGGCGTCAAGAGACCCAGTACTTC. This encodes CATSDPGLAGRQETQYF.

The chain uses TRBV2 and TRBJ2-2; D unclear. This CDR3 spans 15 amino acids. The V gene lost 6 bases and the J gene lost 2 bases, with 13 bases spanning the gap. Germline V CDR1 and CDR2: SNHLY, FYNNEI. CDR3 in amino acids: CASRMMAGNTGELFF. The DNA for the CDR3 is TGTGCCAGCAGGATGATGGCAGGAAACACCGGGGAGCTGTTTTTT.

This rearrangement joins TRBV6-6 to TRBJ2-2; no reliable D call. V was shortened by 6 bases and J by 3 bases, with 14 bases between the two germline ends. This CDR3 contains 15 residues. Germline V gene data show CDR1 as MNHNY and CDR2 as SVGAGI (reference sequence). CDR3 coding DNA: TGTGCCAGCAGCCCTGCGCTCCGTGACACCGGGGAGCTGTTTTTT. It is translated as CASSPALRDTGELFF.

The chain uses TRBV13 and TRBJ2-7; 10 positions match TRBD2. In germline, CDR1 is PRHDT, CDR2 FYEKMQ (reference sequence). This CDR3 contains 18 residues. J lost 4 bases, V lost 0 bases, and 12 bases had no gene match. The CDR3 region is CASSLGAQGAGGLYEQYF. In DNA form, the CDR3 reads TGTGCCAGCAGCTTAGGGGCCCAAGGAGCGGGGGGGCTGTACGAGCAGTACTTC.

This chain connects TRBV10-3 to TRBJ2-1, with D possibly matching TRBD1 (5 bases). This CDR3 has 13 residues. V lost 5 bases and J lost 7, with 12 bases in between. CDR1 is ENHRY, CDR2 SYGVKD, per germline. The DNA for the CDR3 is TGTGCCATCAGTAACCGAACAGGTAATGAGCAGTTCTTC. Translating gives CAISNRTGNEQFF.

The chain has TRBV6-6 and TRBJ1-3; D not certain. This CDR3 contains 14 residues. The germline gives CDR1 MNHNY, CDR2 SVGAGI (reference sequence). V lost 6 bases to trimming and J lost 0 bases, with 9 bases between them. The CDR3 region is CASSEGPSGNTIYF. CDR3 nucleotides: TGTGCCAGCAGCGAGGGTCCCTCTGGAAACACCATATATTTT.

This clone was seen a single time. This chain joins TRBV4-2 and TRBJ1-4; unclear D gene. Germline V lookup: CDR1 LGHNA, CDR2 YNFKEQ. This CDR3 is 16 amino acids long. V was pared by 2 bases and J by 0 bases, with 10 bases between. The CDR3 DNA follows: TGTGCCAGCAGCCAACATCACCGAGCAACTAATGAAAAACTGTTTTTT. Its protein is CASSQHHRATNEKLFF.

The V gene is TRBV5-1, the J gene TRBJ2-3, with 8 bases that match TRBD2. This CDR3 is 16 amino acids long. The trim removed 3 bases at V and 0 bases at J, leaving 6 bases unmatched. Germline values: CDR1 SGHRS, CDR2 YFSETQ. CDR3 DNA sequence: TGCGCCAGCAGCTCAGGCGGGGGGCTGAGCACAGATACGCAGTATTTT. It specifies CASSSGGGLSTDTQYF.

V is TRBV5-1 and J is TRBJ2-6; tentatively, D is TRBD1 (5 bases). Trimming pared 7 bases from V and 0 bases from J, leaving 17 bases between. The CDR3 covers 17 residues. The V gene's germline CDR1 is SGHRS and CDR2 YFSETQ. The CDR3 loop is CASRPQATDSGANVLTF. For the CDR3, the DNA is TGCGCCAGCCGACCACAGGCCACCGACTCTGGGGCCAACGTCCTGACTTTC.

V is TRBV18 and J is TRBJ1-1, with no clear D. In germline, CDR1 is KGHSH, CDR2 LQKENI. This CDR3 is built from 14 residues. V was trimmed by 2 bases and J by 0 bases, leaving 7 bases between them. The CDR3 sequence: CASSPGNLNTEAFF. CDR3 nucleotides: TGTGCCAGCTCACCAGGCAACCTGAACACTGAAGCTTTCTTT.

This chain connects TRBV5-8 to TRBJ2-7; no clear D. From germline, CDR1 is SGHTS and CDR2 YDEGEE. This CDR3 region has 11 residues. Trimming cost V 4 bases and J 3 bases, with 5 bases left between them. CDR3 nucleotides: TGTGCCAGCAGCCCACACTACGAGCAGTACTTC. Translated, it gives CASSPHYEQYF.

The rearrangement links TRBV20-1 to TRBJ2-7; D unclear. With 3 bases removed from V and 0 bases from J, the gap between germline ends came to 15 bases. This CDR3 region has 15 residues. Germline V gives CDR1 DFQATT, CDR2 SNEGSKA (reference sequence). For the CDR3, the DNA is TGCAGTGCTAGTGGAGTTCCACCGAGCTCCTACGAGCAGTACTTC. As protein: CSASGVPPSSYEQYF.

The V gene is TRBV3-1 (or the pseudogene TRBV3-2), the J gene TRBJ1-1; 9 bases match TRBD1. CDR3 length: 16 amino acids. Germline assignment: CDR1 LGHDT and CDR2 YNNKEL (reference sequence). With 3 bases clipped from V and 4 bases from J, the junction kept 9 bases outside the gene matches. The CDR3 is CASSHQGQGSVTEAFF. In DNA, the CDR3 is TGTGCCAGCAGCCACCAAGGACAGGGGAGCGTCACTGAAGCTTTCTTT.

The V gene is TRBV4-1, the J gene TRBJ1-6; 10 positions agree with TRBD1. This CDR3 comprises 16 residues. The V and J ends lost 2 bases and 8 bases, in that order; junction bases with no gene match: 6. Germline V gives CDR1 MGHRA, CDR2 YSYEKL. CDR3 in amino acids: CASSQTDRGPYSPLHF. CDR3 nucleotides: TGCGCCAGCAGCCAAACAGACAGGGGGCCGTATTCACCCCTCCACTTT.